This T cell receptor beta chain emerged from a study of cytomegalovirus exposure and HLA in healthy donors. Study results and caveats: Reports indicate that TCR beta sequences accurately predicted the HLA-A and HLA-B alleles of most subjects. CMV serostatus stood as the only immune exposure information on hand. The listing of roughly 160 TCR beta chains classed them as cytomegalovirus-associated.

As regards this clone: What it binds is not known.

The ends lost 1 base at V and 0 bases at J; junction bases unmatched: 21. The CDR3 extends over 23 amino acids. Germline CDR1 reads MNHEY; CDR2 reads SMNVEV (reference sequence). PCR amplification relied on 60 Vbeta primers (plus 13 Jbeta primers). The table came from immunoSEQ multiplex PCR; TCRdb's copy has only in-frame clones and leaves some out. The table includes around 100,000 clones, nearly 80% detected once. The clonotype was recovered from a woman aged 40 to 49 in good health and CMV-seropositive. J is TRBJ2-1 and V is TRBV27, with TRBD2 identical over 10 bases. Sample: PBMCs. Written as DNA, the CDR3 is TGTGCCAGCAGTTTATACTTTGTTCGGGGACTAGCGTCTTACTGTAGCTCCTACAATGAGCAGTTCTTC. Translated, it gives CASSLYFVRGLASYCSSYNEQFF.